This TCR beta chain is from a study of OX40 agonist ivuxolimab in advanced cancers. In the study overall: The study reported partial responses in three patients: one hepatocellular carcinoma, two cutaneous melanoma. Whole-study findings and limits: Researchers report that CD8+ T cells had, on average, more expanded clones than CD4+.

TCRdb's copy holds only in-frame clones and misses some; the assay was immunoSEQ multiplex PCR. This sample has around 12,000 clones, with roughly 80% found just once. Deletions cut 0 bases from V and 7 bases from J, with 14 bases between. CDR1 and CDR2 (germline): SGHRS, YFSETQ. This CDR3 region has 15 residues. As to this clone: Its antigen is undetermined.

This material consisted of CD4+ or CD8+ T cells sorted from blood, taken in a trial of the OX40 agonist ivuxolimab. This clonotype was sampled from an adult with an advanced solid tumor such as melanoma, head and neck, liver or kidney cancer. The chain joins TRBV5-1 to TRBJ2-1; D might be TRBD2 (5 bases). Here the CDR3 DNA reads TGCGCCAGCAGCTTGGTGGCTAGCCACTTAAATGAGCAGTTCTTC. As protein: CASSLVASHLNEQFF. Full variable domain (missing parts from reference TRBV5-1 and TRBJ2-1): KAGVTQTPRYLIKTRGQQVTLSCSPISGHRSVSWYQQTPGQGLQFLFEYFSETQRNKGNFPGRFSGRQFSNSRSEMNVSTLELGDSALYLCASSLVASHLNEQFFGPGTRLTVL.